This T cell receptor beta chain was captured in a study of T cells in Graves' hyperthyroidism and ophthalmopathy (dated by TCRdb to between 2017 and 2020). At the level of the whole study: Peripheral blood samples were taken at the time of initial diagnosis, prior to any treatment. After sampling, hyperthyroidism patients received methimazole starting at 30 mg daily, and ophthalmopathy patients received high-dose intravenous methylprednisolone. The paper describes TCR Vbeta CDR3 sequencing of more than 120 peripheral blood samples, made up of 43 ophthalmopathy patients, 70 to 75 hyperthyroidism patients and 17 progressor patients. Prospective prediction of ophthalmopathy was tested in an independent validation cohort of fewer than 20 hyperthyroidism patients and some 17 patients who later progressed to ophthalmopathy. Thyroid tissue and blood T-cell repertoires from roughly six Graves' hyperthyroidism patients were also compared in the study. TCR V-J signatures able to tell the groups apart were searched for in a discovery cohort of approximately 95 patients, of whom under 45 had Graves' ophthalmopathy and 57 had stable Graves' hyperthyroidism. The roughly 91 discovery patients were randomly divided into training and test sets at a 7:3 ratio.

The paper as a whole reports these results and caveats: A model built on a 13 V-J signature distinguished ophthalmopathy from stable hyperthyroidism, reaching around 90% sensitivity and under 84% specificity in cross-validation and 80%/75% in testing. Most expanded thyroid clonotypes (frequency above 0.001) were also detected in blood, suggesting blood repertoires may reflect thyroid immune responses. No statistical method was used to set the sample size in advance, and investigators knew the group allocation. In validation, the model predicted progression to ophthalmopathy a median of approximately 6.6 months before onset, with roughly 68% sensitivity and more than 72% specificity.

Stable Graves' hyperthyroidism was defined as the absence of progression to ophthalmopathy over 18 months of follow-up. The hyperthyroidism patients were between 18 and 65 years old and newly diagnosed, with a disease duration of less than 2 months. Patients with uncontrolled infections, other autoimmune diseases, pregnancy or lactation were excluded. Diagnoses were based on clinical symptoms, serum thyroxine and TRAb, thyroid ultrasound and orbital computed tomography. Ficoll-Paque density gradient centrifugation was used to isolate PBMCs from around 9.1 ml of fresh peripheral blood. Trizol reagent was used to extract total RNA, and RNA quality was then checked on an Agilent 2100 Bioanalyzer. The CDR3 starts with the cysteine, ends with the phenylalanine, and has 14 residues. Only the CDR3 region is kept as DNA, spanning 42 bases read in frame from base 1. The V end loses 7 bases and the J end loses 0 bases, and a stretch of 10 bases separates them. The germline V gene (reference sequence) specifies MNHEY as CDR1 and SMNVEV as CDR2.

The TCR beta CDR3 regions were amplified from the RNA transcripts. For the first round of RT-PCR on the TCR CDR3, the HTBI primer set was used together with the Qiagen OneStep RT-PCR kit. The libraries were constructed in a second round of multiplex PCR and then size-selected and purified. The libraries were sequenced on an Illumina HiSeq2000 using paired-end 100 bp reads. As for the original processing: Raw data were processed with SOAPnuke, discarding reads with adapters, uncalled bases, mean Phred below 15, or no exact constant-primer or identifier match. High-quality paired reads were merged with COPE v1.2.5, and unique nucleotide sequences were defined as clonotypes. Clonotypes were aligned to IMGT TRBV, TRBD and TRBJ reference segments using MiTCR v1.1. The analysis was restricted to V-J combinations with a frequency above 0.0001, which together covered about 99% of the repertoires. The TCS score was defined as the ratio of F50 (clonal expansion) to E x V (chaos), calculated using BLOSUM62-based TCRdist between CDR3 peptides within each V-J. Welch's t-statistics and random forest reduced fewer than 550 V-J features to about 13, which were used in a naive Bayes classifier (R e1071). Starting from the raw public reads, TCRdb applied fastp trimming at Q25, assembled clones with MiXCR and retained in-frame beta chains. For every CDR3 protein sequence, its rows merge into one entry that carries the most common genes and DNA. These V and J calls rely on TCRdb rather than the paper's analysis. For this sample there are approximately 590,000 distinct CDR3 sequences; 15% to 19% appear just once. The ten largest clones add up to roughly 7.3% of the sample.

This clonotype was seen at least ten times. Its antigen specificity is not known. Base quality data are lacking; no much larger clone is found one base away. Sample: blood. Recombination linked TRBV27 to TRBJ2-1; TRBD2 is a weak D gene call, 5 bases matching. The TCR comes from a woman aged 30 to 39 with Graves' hyperthyroidism. The CDR3: CASTAGSSYNEQFF. DNA sequence: TGTGCCAGCACTGCGGGTAGCTCCTACAATGAGCAGTTCTTC.